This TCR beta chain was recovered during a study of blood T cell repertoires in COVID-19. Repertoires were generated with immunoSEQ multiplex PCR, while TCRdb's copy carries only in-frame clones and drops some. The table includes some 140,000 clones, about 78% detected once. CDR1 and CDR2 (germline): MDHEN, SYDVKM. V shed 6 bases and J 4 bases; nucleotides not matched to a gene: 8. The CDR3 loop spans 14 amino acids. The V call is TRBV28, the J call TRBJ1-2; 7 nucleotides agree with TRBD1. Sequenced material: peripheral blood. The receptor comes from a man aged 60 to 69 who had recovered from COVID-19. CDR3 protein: CASSGTAPPYGYTF. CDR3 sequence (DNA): TGTGCCAGCAGCGGGACAGCTCCTCCCTATGGCTACACCTTC.